This T cell receptor (beta chain) was recovered during a study of cytomegalovirus exposure and HLA in healthy donors. While unrecorded immune exposures were likely, the donors were nominally healthy when sampled. The PCR made use of 60 Vbeta and 13 Jbeta primers. Libraries were prepared by immunoSEQ multiplex PCR; TCRdb keeps only in-frame clonotypes and omits some of them. The data contain 150,000 to 200,000 clones, roughly 87% of them singletons. Germline V lookup: CDR1 SGDLS, CDR2 YYNGEE. Trimming cost V 4 bases and J 0 bases, with 14 bases left between them. The CDR3 is made up of 16 amino acids. Sequenced material: PBMCs. J is TRBJ2-1 and V is TRBV9; D might be TRBD2 (5 bases). The TCR comes from a girl under three years old in good health and CMV-seronegative. The CDR3 DNA reads TGTGCCAGCAGCCCGTTTCTGGGGAGCTCCTACAATGAGCAGTTCTTC. Protein sequence: CASSPFLGSSYNEQFF.